The entry below gives a single T cell receptor beta chain sequence along with its context. These data belong to a study of T-cell reconstitution after alpha-beta-depleted transplantation in children. As it was prepared, the TCRbeta library received unique molecular identifiers. TCRdb independently ran MiXCR on the PCR reads; one entry per CDR3 protein. The sample yields 500,000 to 600,000 distinct CDR3 sequences, 18% seen once. The material was PBMCs from the stem cell graft donor, obtained from the stem cell graft. This TCR was recovered from a human donor who donated a stem cell graft to a child with acute lymphoblastic leukemia.

The CDR3 DNA sequence: TGCAGCGTTGGACAGGGGGTTGAGACCCAGTACTTC. Protein: CSVGQGVETQYF. The gene calls are TRBV29-1 and TRBJ2-5; TRBD1 agrees at 9 bases. In germline, CDR1 is SQVTM, CDR2 ANQGSEA. This CDR3 region has 12 residues. V shed 4 bases, J shed 5 bases, and the junction held 2 bases outside the gene matches.